Included here is one T cell receptor beta chain sequence, with context. Its target is not known. This sample is part of a study of graft-versus-host responses after intestinal transplantation. Study background: Induction with anti-thymocyte globulin, then tacrolimus and steroids for around three years, was given to all recipients.

Sequencing used immunoSEQ multiplex PCR; TCRdb keeps in-frame clones, though not all of them. The data show about 97,000 clones, 75% to 95% seen once. The CDR3 has 17 amino acids. The germline V gene encodes CDR1 SGHAT and CDR2 FQDESV (reference sequence). Trimming cost V 3 bases and J 6 bases; bases outside gene matches: 14. Study results and limitations: High graft-versus-host to host-versus-graft clonal ratios were found in allografts of patients who had graft-donor T cell macrochimerism. Among recipient marrow samples, GvH clones were found; some appeared first in ileum or blood.

This specimen was PBMCs, taken 450 to 480 days after intestinal transplant. V gene TRBV11-1 combines with J gene TRBJ2-1, with 7 bases lining up with TRBD1. This TCR was recovered from a human patient who received an intestinal transplant, so some T cells may come from the graft donor. For the CDR3, the DNA is TGTGCCAGCAGCTTGACCACCCCCCTAGGGGGCCGCAATGAGCAGTTCTTC. Amino acid sequence: CASSLTTPLGGRNEQFF.